These 22 T cell receptor beta chains share one sample of origin, sequenced in a study of T-cell reconstitution after alpha-beta-depleted transplantation in children. Unique molecular identifiers were incorporated into the prepared TCRbeta library. TCRdb ran MiXCR on the PCR reads and lists one entry per CDR3 protein. The sample lists 600,000 or so distinct CDR3 sequences; roughly 24% were seen once. Sequenced here: PBMCs, mostly from graft donor cells, sampled 360 days after TCRalphabeta/CD19-depleted stem cell transplant. These receptors originate from a boy in the first two years of life who had a stem cell transplant for acute myeloid leukemia, so the T cells may come from the graft donor.

V usage is TRBV6-4 and J usage is TRBJ2-2; 9 positions agree with TRBD2. V lost 11 bases to trimming and J lost 0 bases; unmatched junction nucleotides: 19. CDR1 MRHNA and CDR2 SNTAGT come from the germline V gene. The CDR3 is 19 residues long. The CDR3 nucleotides read TGTGCCTTCTGTTTCGGTCTAGCGGGAACTTATGCGAACACCGGGGAGCTGTTTTTT. It yields the protein CAFCFGLAGTYANTGELFF.

The genes are TRBV18 and TRBJ2-5, with D maybe TRBD2 (5 bases). The V gene lost 2 bases and the J gene lost 4 bases, with 11 bases spanning the gap. Germline loops: CDR1 KGHSH, CDR2 LQKENI. The CDR3 length is 14 residues. CDR3 coding DNA: TGTGCCAGCTCACCATGGAGCGGTGGAGAGACCCAGTACTTC. Its translation: CASSPWSGGETQYF.

This clonotype was seen many times. V usage is TRBV20-1 and J usage is TRBJ2-3; D remains unclear. The germline V and J ends were trimmed by 7 bases and 0 bases, with 11 bases remaining between them. The CDR3 is 13 residues long. CDR1 and CDR2 from the germline V gene are DFQATT and SNEGSKA (reference sequence). The CDR3 is CSGWVTSTDTQYF. CDR3 in DNA: TGCAGTGGGTGGGTGACTAGCACAGATACGCAGTATTTT.

Details on this clonotype: Being one base from a much bigger clone, this may be a read error. The V call is TRBV7-9, the J call TRBJ1-5, with D unclear. This CDR3 region has 14 residues. V lost 4 bases to trimming and J lost 0 bases, with 7 bases between them. Germline CDR1 SEHNR, CDR2 FQNEAQ (reference sequence). The DNA for the CDR3 is TGTGCCAGCAGCTCAGCCTATAGCAATCAGCCCCAGCATTTT. Translating gives CASSSAYSNQPQHF.

In its sample, this clonotype was seen a few times. This may arise from a read error, as a much more abundant clone is one base away. The CDR3 is CSARGATEAFF. CDR3 nucleotide sequence: TGCAGTGCTAGGGGGGCCACTGAAGCTTTCTTT. The V and J genes are TRBV20-1 and TRBJ1-1, with D possibly being TRBD1 (6 bases). Per germline, CDR1 DFQATT and CDR2 SNEGSKA (reference sequence). V was cut by 3 bases and J by 4 bases, with 6 bases left in between. This CDR3 spans 11 amino acids.

This clonotype was seen more than once but under ten times. The chain has TRBV5-1 and TRBJ2-1; D is possibly TRBD1 (6 bases). Germline V gene data show CDR1 as SGHRS and CDR2 as YFSETQ. The CDR3 totals 13 residues. V dropped 0 bases and J dropped 10 bases, with 11 bases sitting between them. The CDR3, as DNA: TGCGCCAGCAGCTTGGGACAGGCGTTCGAGCAGTTCTTC. Residues: CASSLGQAFEQFF.

A few counts support this clonotype. J is TRBJ2-5 and V is TRBV15; D not certain. CDR3 size: 19 residues. CDR1 is LNHNV and CDR2 is YYDKDF in the germline V gene (reference sequence). Trimming left V 0 bases short and J 2 bases short, with 22 bases between. In DNA form, the CDR3 reads TGTGCCACCAGCAGAGATTCGTACAGAAACGGTTTTACGCAAGAGACCCAGTACTTC. This translates into CATSRDSYRNGFTQETQYF.

This clonotype showed up just a few times. This rearrangement joins TRBV20-1 to TRBJ2-1; D might be TRBD1 or TRBD2, each matching 6 bases. The CDR3 has 16 residues. V dropped 1 base and J dropped 0 bases, with 13 bases sitting between them. Germline CDR1 reads DFQATT; CDR2 reads SNEGSKA (reference sequence). The CDR3 region has the DNA TGCAGTGCTAGAGTGGGGGCCGGGGGCTCCTACAATGAGCAGTTCTTC. Residues: CSARVGAGGSYNEQFF.

The CDR3 protein is CSASGGSLSTDTQYF. The DNA for the CDR3 is TGCAGTGCTAGCGGGGGTTCCCTTAGCACAGATACGCAGTATTTT. This chain uses TRBV20-1 with TRBJ2-3; weak D call: TRBD2 (6 bases). The CDR3 consists of 15 residues. Germline V gene lookup returns CDR1 DFQATT and CDR2 SNEGSKA (reference sequence). Trimming took 3 bases from V and 0 from J, leaving 13 bases between them.

This clonotype was seen at least ten times. CDR3 sequence: CASSRKTDFSSYNEQFF. The CDR3 nucleotides are TGTGCCAGCAGCCGAAAGACTGACTTTAGCTCCTACAATGAGCAGTTCTTC. This chain joins TRBV6-5 and TRBJ2-1; D not resolved. Trimming removed 6 bases from V and 0 bases from J, with 18 bases in between. The CDR3 consists of 17 residues. Germline V gene lookup returns CDR1 MNHEY and CDR2 SVGAGI.

The chain couples TRBV10-1 to TRBJ2-2, with 8 positions matching TRBD1. The V segment lost 5 bases and the J segment 0 bases; nucleotides outside the gene matches: 2. This CDR3 comprises 15 residues. CDR1 WNHNN and CDR2 SYGVQD come from the germline V gene (reference sequence). The CDR3 loop is CASSSRGPNTGELFF. The CDR3 region has the DNA TGCGCCAGCAGTAGCAGGGGGCCGAACACCGGGGAGCTGTTTTTT.

The rearrangement uses TRBV12-3 or TRBV12-4 and TRBJ2-5; D possibly corresponds to TRBD2 (5 bases). CDR3 length: 14 amino acids. V was clipped by 4 bases and J by 7 bases, with 16 bases between them. CDR3 protein: CASSSMRLLGTQYF. CDR3 in DNA: TGTGCCAGCAGTTCTATGAGACTATTAGGGACCCAGTACTTC.

This clonotype was observed at least ten times. The V and J genes are TRBV12-3 or TRBV12-4 and TRBJ1-2, with TRBD1 matching 7 bases. V dropped 6 bases and J dropped 6; count of bases not matched to a gene: 13. The CDR3 contains 15 residues. DNA for the CDR3: TGTGCCAGCAGCTATCGACAGGGAAGCAGGGATGGCTACACCTTC. Amino acids: CASSYRQGSRDGYTF.

This clonotype was detected a few times. CDR3 sequence: CASSLGTSGGPPYEQYF. In DNA, the CDR3 is TGCGCCAGCAGCCTTGGGACTAGCGGGGGCCCCCCCTACGAGCAGTACTTC. The chain couples TRBV4-3 to TRBJ2-7; 14 bases line up with TRBD2. The CDR3 covers 17 residues. With 4 bases clipped from V and 2 bases from J, the junction kept 7 bases outside the gene matches. CDR1 and CDR2 (germline): LGHNA, YSLEER.

The table lists this clonotype with a few counts. The genes are TRBV6-1 and TRBJ1-1, with D perhaps matching TRBD1 (6 bases). This CDR3 contains 14 residues. The germline V gene encodes CDR1 MNHNS and CDR2 SASEGT. V lost 6 bases, J lost 3 bases, and 14 bases lay in between. The CDR3 DNA is TGTGCCAGCAGCAGAAGGGGGGTGGACACTGAAGCTTTCTTT. This sequence encodes CASSRRGVDTEAFF.

This clonotype was counted a single time. The CDR3 is CSAREGTVLNQPQHF. DNA of the CDR3: TGCAGTGCTAGGGAAGGGACAGTTCTCAATCAGCCCCAGCATTTT. The rearrangement uses TRBV20-1 and TRBJ1-5, with 7 positions matching TRBD1. The J segment lost 3 bases and the V segment lost 3 bases, leaving 8 bases of the junction unmatched. Germline CDR1 is DFQATT and CDR2 is SNEGSKA (reference sequence). The CDR3 is 15 residues long.

The table lists this clonotype with a few counts. The rearrangement links TRBV20-1 to TRBJ2-4; D call uncertain. Per the germline V gene, CDR1 is DFQATT and CDR2 is SNEGSKA (reference sequence). Trimming cost V 2 bases and J 5 bases, with 13 bases left between them. The CDR3 totals 14 residues. The CDR3 loop is CSARSPVPQNIQYF. CDR3 nucleotides: TGCAGTGCTAGAAGCCCGGTTCCCCAAAACATTCAGTACTTC.

This clonotype was seen a few times. V usage is TRBV10-2 and J usage is TRBJ1-2, with D possibly TRBD1 on 5 matching bases. Looked up from germline, CDR1 is WSHSY and CDR2 is SAAADI. The CDR3 spans 13 residues. Between the trimmed V and J ends, which lost 2 bases and 4 bases, there was a span of 8 bases. The CDR3 DNA sequence: TGCGCCAGCAGTGAGGATAGGGGCTATGGCTACACCTTC. This encodes CASSEDRGYGYTF.

The chain is built from TRBV19 and TRBJ2-7, with D perhaps matching TRBD1 (5 bases). The CDR3 contains 14 residues. From germline, CDR1 is LNHDA and CDR2 SQIVND (reference sequence). The germline V and J ends were trimmed by 9 bases and 0 bases, with 15 bases remaining between them. CDR3 protein: CASSSRRASYEQYF. CDR3 coding DNA: TGTGCCAGCTCCAGCCGCAGGGCCTCCTACGAGCAGTACTTC.

This clonotype appeared many times. This chain connects TRBV6-1 to TRBJ2-7, with D unresolved. Between the trimmed V and J ends, which lost 11 bases and 2 bases, there was a span of 16 bases. The length of the CDR3 is 13 residues. The germline CDR1 and CDR2 sequences are MNHNS and SASEGT. DNA for the CDR3: TGTGCCGCCTGGAGTCTAGGGACCTACGAGCAGTACTTC. It translates to CAAWSLGTYEQYF.

This chain connects TRBV7-6 to TRBJ1-3; no clear D. CDR3 length equals 16 residues. The V end was cut by 0 bases, the J end by 0 bases, with 9 bases between. Germline CDR1 SGHVS, CDR2 FNYEAQ. The CDR3 sequence: CASSLARAGSGNTIYF. CDR3 DNA sequence: TGTGCCAGCAGCTTAGCGAGGGCAGGCTCTGGAAACACCATATATTTT.

This clonotype was counted ten times or more. The chain couples TRBV12-3 or TRBV12-4 to TRBJ2-1; TRBD2 aligns across 14 bases. V lost 5 bases and J lost 0; bases outside the gene matches: 12. CDR3 length equals 20 residues. In nucleotides, the CDR3 is TGTGCCAGCAGTCCATCACTCGGACTAGCGGGGGGTAGCTCCTACAATGAGCAGTTCTTC. Amino acids: CASSPSLGLAGGSSYNEQFF.